This T cell receptor (beta chain) is from a study of shared clonotypes between healthy human individuals (dated by TCRdb to 2019 to 2021). Concerning the study at large: A couple of women and three men aged 18 to 49 years were included in the cohort. For each donor, three plates each were used for CD4 naive and CD4 memory, two plates were used for CD8 naive, and one plate was used for CD8 memory. To estimate repertoire size and how much clonotypes are shared between individuals, the study performed deep sequencing of blood TCR repertoires from about 5 healthy adults. Libraries were prepared and TCR repertoires were sequenced by different laboratories using diverse techniques, in order to increase sequencing depth and limit assay-specific biases. Each donor's leukapheresis produced roughly between roughly 0.85 and 10 billion PBMCs.

The germline V gene specifies MGHRA as CDR1 and YSYEKL as CDR2. Reading from cysteine to phenylalanine, the CDR3 counts 13 amino acids. The only DNA kept is the CDR3, 39 bases in frame from the first base. Between the V and J ends, shortened by 2 bases and 6 bases respectively, the junction contains 8 bases. Points on this clone: Its antigen remains undetermined. Base qualities are not provided; no much larger clone lies one nucleotide away.

Here is what the overall study found, with its caveats: Compared with non-shared clonotypes, the clonotypes found in all four sorted-subset donors had higher generation probabilities. Pairwise subsampling led to the expectation that sequencing depth would affect the degree of clonotype sharing among donors. The small number of donors limited the genetic and exposure-history diversity represented. Sampling was limited to blood, and TCR repertoires in tissue likely differ from TCR repertoires in blood. Naive subsets generally had larger estimated clonotype richness than memory subsets. When four donors were compared, the shared fraction of clonotypes was around 5% for naive CD4, 3.5% to 4% for naive CD8, 2.3% for memory CD4, and 0.4% for memory CD8. Rarefaction of sorted-subset datasets indicated incomplete sequencing despite the large sequencing depth.

Using the deep immunoSEQ assay, multiplex PCR amplified TCR CDR3 regions from genomic DNA. Genomic DNA extracted from each cell subset was distributed evenly over all wells of several immunoSEQ 96-well plates, and each plate served as one replicate. For sorted subsets, each replicate PCR was loaded with roughly 200 ng genomic DNA, equivalent to about 33,000 T cell genomes. Purified libraries were measured with a Qubit 3.0 fluorometer, size-checked on a Bioanalyzer 2100, and measured again with the KAPA Library Quantification kit. A separate single-read 150-cycle Illumina NextSeq 550 flow cell was used to sequence each immunoSEQ 96-well plate. Concerning the study's data processing: Because only junctional sequences without quality scores were contained in the immunoSEQ output, filtering matching that applied to full-length reads could not be performed. To assign V/J genes and CDR3, sequences were annotated using PyIR, a Python wrapper for IgBLAST v1.9, with IMGT germline references. Reads were filtered out if the reads had weak V/J assignments (E-value above 1e-6), no CDR3, stop codons, out-of-frame junctions, or ambiguous translated residues. V3J clonotypes were defined as sequences sharing the same inferred V gene, J gene, and CDR3 amino acid sequence. The percentage overlap between two repertoires was calculated by dividing the number of shared unique clonotypes by the size of the smaller repertoire. RTK rarefaction, the Chao1 estimator, and Recon v2.1 estimates of unobserved clonotypes were used to assess repertoire richness. Generation probabilities for all TCRbeta clonotypes obtained by the gDNA method from several donors were computed using OLGA. TCRdb limited this immuneACCESS table to in-frame rearrangements with V and J called. A share of clones is missing; checked studies link under half to unresolved V genes, and the rest is unexplained. V and J calls and clone size come straight from that table; D and trimming were deduced from the DNA. The sample has about 320,000 clones on record, around 87% of them singletons. Jointly, the top ten make up 15% to 20% of the sample.

The donors were healthy, HIV-negative adults with no recently reported acute infections or vaccinations. All donors were Caucasian adults living in Nashville, Tennessee, USA. CD8 memory samples combined magnetically selected CD45RO+ cells with CCR7-negative CD45RA+ effector memory (TemRA) cells. Blood was collected by leukapheresis, and PBMCs were isolated by Ficoll-Histopaque density gradient centrifugation and then cryopreserved in liquid nitrogen vapor phase. Analytical flow cytometry was used to check the purity and quantity of every magnetically sorted T cell population. Genomic DNA was isolated from every sorted fraction and measured by UV absorbance on a Nanodrop 2000c.

This TCR was sampled from a man younger than 30 in good health. The sequence joins TRBV4-1 to TRBJ2-1; no D gene can be assigned with confidence. Sequencing input: memory CD8+ T cells sorted from blood. What the cell subset or site label conveys for this sample: CD45RO+ cells pooled with CCR7-negative TemRA cells. The CDR3: CASSQSKGNEQFF. The DNA reads TGCGCCAGCAGCCAATCCAAGGGCAATGAGCAGTTCTTC.